Below, 26 T cell receptor beta chains from the same sample are listed, as sequenced in a study of CXCR3-negative and CXCR3-positive naive CD8 T cells. The libraries of TRB cDNA were constructed through 5' RACE using UMI labels. TCRdb reprocessed the 5' RACE reads and stores each CDR3 protein as one record, lacking DNA. This table lists around 26,000 distinct CDR3 sequences. Sequenced input: naive CXCR3- CD8+ T cells from blood. Described subset: CD45RO-CCR7+CD27+CD95- naive CD8+ T cells lacking CXCR3 (TNR3-). These receptors came from a human donor in good health. Some clones in this sample may be carry-over from other donors' samples.

The chain combines TRBV5-5 with TRBJ2-5; with no DNA, the TCRdb D assignment of TRBD1 cannot be verified. Germline loops: CDR1 SGHKS, CDR2 YYEKEE (reference sequence). The CDR3 covers 16 residues. This CDR3 is CASSLWAGKVKETQYF.

The J gene is TRBJ2-2, the V gene TRBV5-1; no DNA is available, so the TRBD1 call from TCRdb remains unchecked. From germline, CDR1 is SGHRS and CDR2 YFSETQ. CDR3 length equals 18 residues. CDR3 sequence: CASSPPGTGDFPTGELFF.

The chain joins TRBV4-2 to TRBJ1-1. CDR3 length: 15 residues. Per the germline V gene, CDR1 is LGHNA and CDR2 is YNFKEQ. The CDR3 sequence is CASSQPMVRAIEAFF.

V gene TRBV20-1 combines with J gene TRBJ2-7; the TCRdb call, TRBD1, lacks DNA for checking. In germline, CDR1 is DFQATT, CDR2 SNEGSKA (reference sequence). The CDR3 is made up of 14 amino acids. The CDR3 loop is CSARDLGGLYEQYF.

The rearrangement links TRBV6-5 to TRBJ2-2; the D gene TCRdb calls, TRBD1, cannot be checked with no DNA. The germline CDR1 and CDR2 sequences are MNHEY and SVGAGI. The CDR3 length is 17 residues. The CDR3 is CASRETGLLPNTGELFF.

The CDR3 protein is CASNQGPNTGELFF. V gene TRBV14 combines with J gene TRBJ2-2; as DNA is missing, the TRBD1 call by TCRdb cannot be tested. Germline V gene lookup returns CDR1 SGHDN and CDR2 FVKESK. This CDR3 has 14 residues.

J is TRBJ2-1 and V is TRBV4-3. CDR3 length: 17 residues. Germline CDR1 LGHNA, CDR2 YSLEER. CDR3 sequence reads: CASSQEGWRELPNEQFF.

The CDR3 region is CASSPGGLVETQYF. This rearrangement joins TRBV12-3 or TRBV12-4 to TRBJ2-5; the D call from TCRdb, TRBD1, cannot be confirmed without DNA. The CDR3 is 14 amino acids.

J is TRBJ2-7 and V is TRBV27. The CDR3 runs 16 residues. Germline V gene lookup returns CDR1 MNHEY and CDR2 SMNVEV (reference sequence). The CDR3 here is CASSFSGRRSSYEQYF.

The chain recombines TRBV20-1 with TRBJ1-2; checking the TCRdb D call of TRBD1 is not possible without DNA. The CDR3 runs to 13 residues. CDR1 is DFQATT, CDR2 SNEGSKA, per germline (reference sequence). CDR3 in amino acids: CSAAQGTRDGYTF.

The chain uses TRBV29-1 and TRBJ2-5; the TCRdb D gene call, TRBD1, has no DNA to confirm it. This CDR3 spans 15 amino acids. Per the germline V gene, CDR1 is SQVTM and CDR2 is ANQGSEA. The CDR3 region is CSVGATGGHQETQYF.

The chain joins TRBV9 to TRBJ1-2; the TRBD1 assignment by TCRdb is unverifiable without DNA. The CDR3 loop spans 15 amino acids. Germline lookup yields CDR1 SGDLS and CDR2 YYNGEE. The CDR3 loop reads CASSGGGEGAYGYTF.

The chain uses TRBV29-1 and TRBJ2-2. This CDR3 comprises 15 residues. Germline CDR1 SQVTM, CDR2 ANQGSEA. CDR3 sequence: CSVEESGRGTGELFF.

The chain joins TRBV7-9 to TRBJ2-2; TCRdb gives TRBD2 as the D gene, but with no DNA this cannot be confirmed. Germline assignment: CDR1 SEHNR and CDR2 FQNEAQ (reference sequence). This CDR3 has 14 amino acids. The CDR3 here is CASSPYSRAGELFF.

CDR3 amino acids: CASSDRDSNQPQHF. This sequence joins TRBV12-3 or TRBV12-4 and TRBJ1-5; no DNA is available, so the TRBD1 call from TCRdb remains unchecked. The length of the CDR3 is 14 residues.

This chain links TRBV28 with TRBJ2-7; with no DNA, the TCRdb D assignment of TRBD2 cannot be verified. The CDR3 covers 14 residues. Germline values: CDR1 MDHEN, CDR2 SYDVKM. The chain's CDR3 is CASGERGSEREQYF.

This chain joins TRBV4-2 and TRBJ2-2; TCRdb picks TRBD2, but there is no DNA to check that call. This CDR3 contains 18 residues. Germline-derived CDR1 and CDR2 are LGHNA and YNFKEQ. This CDR3 reads CASSQLISGGAYTGELFF.

The chain employs TRBV7-7 and TRBJ2-1; TCRdb's assignment of TRBD1 cannot be checked, as there is no DNA. CDR1 SSHAT and CDR2 FNYEAQ come from the germline V gene (reference sequence). This CDR3 has 15 residues. This chain's CDR3 is CASSPDTSSYNEQFF.

V and J are TRBV11-3 and TRBJ2-5. Germline loops: CDR1 SGHNT, CDR2 YENEEA. CDR3 length: 14 amino acids. CDR3 loop: CASSLGLDQETQYF. Filled out from reference TRBV11-3 and TRBJ2-5, the complete variable domain reads EAGVVQSPRYKIIEKKQPVAFWCNPISGHNTLYWYLQNLGQGPELLIRYENEEAVDDSQLPKDRFSAERLKGVDSTLKIQPAELGDSAVYLCASSLGLDQETQYFGPGTRLLVL.

The V gene is TRBV20-1, the J gene TRBJ2-5. The V gene's germline CDR1 is DFQATT and CDR2 SNEGSKA (reference sequence). The CDR3 has 12 amino acids. This CDR3 reads CSARESQETQYF.

CDR3 sequence reads: CASSQSPFEAFF. The chain uses TRBV11-2 and TRBJ1-1. The CDR3 sequence is 12 residues long. Germline V gene data show CDR1 as SGHAT and CDR2 as FQNNGV.

This clonotype is called medium-sized based on its frequency. This chain links TRBV4-3 with TRBJ1-1; TCRdb outputs TRBD1, but without DNA this stays unchecked. The CDR3 spans 15 residues. Per the germline V gene, CDR1 is LGHNA and CDR2 is YSLEER. Here the CDR3 reads CASSQRDRDGAEAFF.

This clonotype shows up as medium-sized by frequency. The chain employs TRBV11-3 and TRBJ2-1; the TCRdb call, TRBD1, lacks DNA for checking. The CDR3 has 17 residues. Germline V gene lookup returns CDR1 SGHNT and CDR2 YENEEA. The CDR3: CASSLGLSGGSYNEQFF.

J is TRBJ2-7 and V is TRBV7-9; TCRdb returns TRBD2, unconfirmable since there is no DNA. Germline lookup yields CDR1 SEHNR and CDR2 FQNEAQ (reference sequence). The CDR3 spans 12 residues. CDR3 in amino acids: CASSLDRREQYF.

The genes are TRBV6-2 or TRBV6-3 and TRBJ1-5; the D gene TCRdb calls, TRBD1, cannot be checked with no DNA. This CDR3 is 14 amino acids long. Per germline, CDR1 MNHEY and CDR2 SVGEGT. The CDR3 sequence is CASRPPYSNQPQHF.

The J gene is TRBJ2-1, the V gene TRBV27. CDR1 and CDR2 (germline): MNHEY, SMNVEV (reference sequence). The CDR3 totals 13 residues. CDR3: CASRQGPYNEQFF.